These 23 T cell receptor beta chains were all obtained from the same sample, sequenced in a study of beta chain features in type 1 diabetes. Every bit of the isolated RNA underwent reverse transcription, so sequencing read expressed TCRB transcripts. This table comes from immunoSEQ multiplex PCR, and its TCRdb copy is limited to in-frame clones, with some not included. This table has around 180,000 clones, less than 15% appearing once. What was sequenced was central memory CD4+ T cells from blood. These receptors were obtained from a young woman in good health.

The rearrangement uses TRBV28 and TRBJ2-7; D is undetermined. Germline CDR1 is MDHEN and CDR2 is SYDVKM. The ends were cut back, 2 bases at V and 9 bases at J, with 14 bases in the middle. The CDR3 contains 13 residues. This chain's CDR3 is CASSLTRSDRQYF. The CDR3 DNA reads TGTGCCAGCAGTTTAACCCGGTCTGATCGGCAGTACTTC.

The V call is TRBV18, the J call TRBJ2-3; D not certain. The CDR3 runs 13 residues. V was shortened by 8 bases and J by 2 bases, with 11 bases between the two germline ends. CDR1 KGHSH and CDR2 LQKENI come from the germline V gene. CDR3 in amino acids: CASRQTDTDTQYF. In DNA, the CDR3 is TGTGCCAGCCGCCAGACTGACACAGATACGCAGTATTTT. The full variable domain, with the rest looked up from reference TRBV18 and TRBJ2-3, is NAGVMQNPRHLVRRRGQEARLRCSPMKGHSHVYWYRQLPEEGLKFMVYLQKENIIDESGMPKERFSAEFPKEGPSILRIQQVVRGDSAAYFCASRQTDTDTQYFGPGTRLTVL.

This clone was recorded a few times. A read error is the likely source, as a far larger clone sits one nucleotide away. V and J are TRBV4-1 and TRBJ2-7; TRBD2 aligns across 9 bases. CDR3 size: 17 residues. The germline gives CDR1 MGHRA, CDR2 YSYEKL. The V and J ends lost 0 bases and 6 bases, in that order; junction bases with no gene match: 12. The CDR3 is CASSQDAPSGIRREQYF. The CDR3 DNA follows: TGCGCCAGCAGCCAAGATGCGCCTAGCGGGATCCGGCGCGAGCAGTACTTC.

The rearrangement uses TRBV18 and TRBJ2-2, with D possibly matching TRBD1 (5 bases). Per germline, CDR1 KGHSH and CDR2 LQKENI. CDR3 size: 13 residues. Between the trimmed V and J ends, which lost 3 bases and 3 bases, there was a span of 5 bases. The CDR3 loop reads CASSPRDTGELFF. As DNA, the CDR3 is TGTGCCAGCTCACCCAGGGACACCGGGGAGCTGTTTTTT.

V usage is TRBV7-8 and J usage is TRBJ2-1; TRBD1 matches 7 bases. Germline loops: CDR1 SGHVS, CDR2 FQNEAQ. This CDR3 spans 17 amino acids. V lost 5 bases, J lost 0 bases, and 10 bases stayed unmatched. Here the CDR3 reads CASSETGALSSYNEQFF. In DNA form, the CDR3 reads TGTGCCAGCAGCGAAACAGGGGCCCTGAGCTCCTACAATGAGCAGTTCTTC.

This clone was detected a few times. V and J are TRBV5-4 and TRBJ2-3; 13 bases line up with TRBD2. CDR3 length: 17 amino acids. The germline V gene has CDR1 SGHNT and CDR2 YYREEE (reference sequence). The junction had 7 bases not matched to a gene; V was cut back by 4 bases and J by 2 bases. The CDR3 loop is CASSRPGLAGVTDTQYF. CDR3 in DNA: TGTGCCAGCAGCCGACCCGGACTAGCGGGAGTCACAGATACGCAGTATTTT.

The table lists this clone with a few counts. This chain uses TRBV27 with TRBJ2-7; tentative D call: TRBD2 (5 bases). V lost 2 bases, J lost 2 bases, and 7 bases lay in between. The length of the CDR3 is 13 residues. The germline V gene encodes CDR1 MNHEY and CDR2 SMNVEV (reference sequence). The CDR3 loop reads CASSLLATYEQYF. As DNA, the CDR3 is TGTGCCAGCAGTTTACTAGCTACCTACGAGCAGTACTTC.

The chain recombines TRBV2 with TRBJ2-5; TRBD2 matches 10 bases. J was trimmed by 4 bases and V by 2 bases; bases with no gene match: 16. This CDR3 is built from 19 residues. Germline V gives CDR1 SNHLY, CDR2 FYNNEI. DNA of the CDR3: TGTGCCAGCAGTGAAAGCCCTAGCGGGAGCACACCCGGGCGAGAGACCCAGTACTTC. It codes for CASSESPSGSTPGRETQYF.

This clone came up a few times. This rearrangement joins TRBV18 to TRBJ1-5; D is perhaps TRBD1 (6 bases). The CDR3 runs 15 residues. The germline V gene encodes CDR1 KGHSH and CDR2 LQKENI. Deletions cut 4 bases from V and 0 bases from J, with 10 bases between. The CDR3: CASSQDRYSNQPQHF. The CDR3 region has the DNA TGTGCCAGCTCACAGGACAGATATAGCAATCAGCCCCAGCATTTT.

This chain links TRBV5-6 with TRBJ2-5, with 9 bases that match TRBD1. Germline loops: CDR1 SGHDT, CDR2 YYEEEE. CDR3 length equals 15 residues. V trimming: 4 bases; J trimming: 2 bases; junction bases outside the gene matches: 6. In DNA, the CDR3 is TGTGCCAGCAGCCTTAGACAGGGGGGGCAAGAGACCCAGTACTTC. Its protein product is CASSLRQGGQETQYF.

This clone showed up just a few times. The V and J genes are TRBV28 and TRBJ2-3; a possible D gene is TRBD2 (6 bases). V was pared by 3 bases and J by 3 bases, with 13 bases between. Per the germline V gene, CDR1 is MDHEN and CDR2 is SYDVKM. The length of the CDR3 is 15 residues. The DNA of the CDR3 is TGTGCCAGCAGTTTCGGCGGGACGAAGACAGATACGCAGTATTTT. Translated, it gives CASSFGGTKTDTQYF.

This clone was observed a few times. The V gene is TRBV7-2, the J gene TRBJ2-5; unclear D gene. The V and J ends lost 7 bases and 5 bases respectively, with 14 bases between them. Looked up from germline, CDR1 is SGHTA and CDR2 is FQGNSA. This CDR3 has 13 amino acids. In nucleotides, the CDR3 is TGTGCCAGCATCTCTGACCCTAGGGAGACCCAGTACTTC. It specifies CASISDPRETQYF. Supplemented by reference TRBV7-2 and TRBJ2-5, the full variable domain reads GAGVSQSPSNKVTEKGKDVELRCDPISGHTALYWYRQSLGQGLEFLIYFQGNSAPDKSGLPSDRFSAERTGGSVSTLTIQRTQQEDSAVYLCASISDPRETQYFGPGTRLLVL.

This sequence joins TRBV6-5 and TRBJ1-1, with TRBD1 identical over 8 bases. Germline loops: CDR1 MNHEY, CDR2 SVGAGI. The V gene end was trimmed by 6 bases and the J gene end by 5 bases; junction bases not matched to a gene: 8. CDR3 length: 14 residues. In DNA, the CDR3 is TGTGCCAGCAGATCCTACAGGGGGTGGACTGAAGCTTTCTTT. Translation gives CASRSYRGWTEAFF.

V is TRBV5-4 and J is TRBJ1-5; 11 positions match TRBD1. Trimming cost V 2 bases and J 9 bases; bases outside gene matches: 7. CDR3 length equals 15 residues. Germline loops: CDR1 SGHNT, CDR2 YYREEE (reference sequence). The CDR3 DNA is TGTGCCAGCAGCTTAGGGACAGGGGGTTCATCGCCCCAGCATTTT. It yields the protein CASSLGTGGSSPQHF.

This clone was detected a few times. The chain employs TRBV7-3 and TRBJ2-5, with D unclear. V lost 2 bases to trimming and J lost 7 bases, with 14 bases between them. CDR1 is SGHTA and CDR2 is FQGTGA in the germline V gene. The CDR3 loop spans 14 amino acids. CDR3 sequence reads: CASSLSGGEGTQYF. DNA for the CDR3: TGTGCCAGCAGCTTATCCGGCGGCGAAGGGACCCAGTACTTC.

The chain employs TRBV4-2 and TRBJ2-2; D is ambiguous. The germline CDR1 and CDR2 sequences are LGHNA and YNFKEQ. CDR3 length equals 17 residues. The V and J ends lost 0 bases and 2 bases respectively, with 13 bases between them. CDR3 nucleotide sequence: TGTGCCAGCAGCCAAGACGGCAGGCGCCCTAACACCGGGGAGCTGTTTTTT. Translation gives CASSQDGRRPNTGELFF.

In its sample, this clone was seen many times. The J gene is TRBJ2-2, the V gene TRBV5-4; TRBD1 might be the D (6 bases). This CDR3 contains 15 residues. Trimming cost V 4 bases and J 0 bases, with 10 bases left between them. Germline CDR1 and CDR2: SGHNT and YYREEE (reference sequence). CDR3 amino acids: CASSPTGTNTGELFF. The CDR3 DNA reads as TGTGCCAGCAGCCCGACAGGCACGAACACCGGGGAGCTGTTTTTT.

V and J are TRBV18 and TRBJ2-3; 7 bases match TRBD1. CDR3 size: 16 residues. The J segment lost 2 bases and the V segment lost 6 bases, leaving 11 bases of the junction unmatched. Germline assignment: CDR1 KGHSH and CDR2 LQKENI. CDR3 DNA sequence: TGTGCCAGCTCTACACGGGACAGAGTTGTCACAGATACGCAGTATTTT. This encodes CASSTRDRVVTDTQYF.

The J gene is TRBJ2-7, the V gene TRBV2, with D possibly matching TRBD2 (7 bases). Germline CDR1 and CDR2: SNHLY and FYNNEI. V was trimmed by 2 bases and J by 9 bases, leaving 14 bases between them. This CDR3 region has 13 residues. The CDR3 DNA sequence: TGTGCCAGCAGTGAAATCGGGGGGCAGGGGCAGTACTTC. Translation: CASSEIGGQGQYF.

This chain uses TRBV11-2 with TRBJ2-7; D not certain. The V end was cut by 2 bases, the J end by 0 bases, with 8 bases between. The germline V gene encodes CDR1 SGHAT and CDR2 FQNNGV. The CDR3 consists of 14 residues. The DNA for the CDR3 is TGTGCCAGCAGCTTAAATGTTTACTCCTACGAGCAGTACTTC. Protein sequence: CASSLNVYSYEQYF. Together with reference TRBV11-2 and TRBJ2-7, the CDR3 gives the full variable domain: EAGVAQSPRYKIIEKRQSVAFWCNPISGHATLYWYQQILGQGPKLLIQFQNNGVVDDSQLPKDRFSAERLKGVDSTLKIQPAKLEDSAVYLCASSLNVYSYEQYFGPGTRLTVT.

J is TRBJ2-1 and V is TRBV5-1, with 10 bases that match TRBD1. V was pared by 5 bases and J by 4 bases, with 0 bases of the junction left unmatched. Germline lookup yields CDR1 SGHRS and CDR2 YFSETQ. This CDR3 spans 13 amino acids. CDR3 DNA: TGCGCCAGCAGGGGACAGGGGTACAATGAGCAGTTCTTC. It yields the protein CASRGQGYNEQFF.

This clone came up a few times. This rearrangement joins TRBV30 to TRBJ1-5; D not resolved. Trimming took off 0 bases at V and 7 bases at J, with 13 bases between the two ends. The CDR3 length is 14 residues. Germline CDR1 and CDR2: GTSNPN and SVGIG (reference sequence). The CDR3 loop is CAWSVLHAGQPQHF. CDR3 nucleotides: TGTGCCTGGAGTGTACTGCATGCCGGGCAGCCCCAGCATTTT.

The chain combines TRBV9 with TRBJ2-5; TRBD1 matches at 7 bases. After removal of 0 bases from V and 5 bases from J, the junction contained 4 bases not matched to a gene. Germline lookup yields CDR1 SGDLS and CDR2 YYNGEE. The CDR3 is 14 residues long. The CDR3 region has the DNA TGTGCCAGCAGCGTAGCCCCACAGGGGGAGACCCAGTACTTC. Protein product: CASSVAPQGETQYF.